Here is one T cell receptor (beta chain) with its context. The data were obtained in a study of blood T cell repertoires in COVID-19. Study at large: The samples span acute and convalescent COVID-19 from the United States, Italy and Spain.

As processed by the authors: Cell counts per sample came from amplifying reference gene primers. TCRdb keeps only in-frame clones here, not all; method: immunoSEQ multiplex PCR. The V and J calls and the clone size are those of that table, but D and trimming were determined from the DNA. The sample carries almost 500,000 clones, around 85% recorded once. Participants were aged about 18 to 100 years from approximately 25 US areas. Categorization into cohorts depended on clinical history that participants reported. After removal of 5 bases from V and 1 base from J, the junction contained 4 bases not matched to a gene. The germline V gene encodes CDR1 SGHVS and CDR2 FQNEAQ. The CDR3 runs to 14 residues.

The rearrangement joins TRBV7-8 to TRBJ2-5, with 7 bases lining up with TRBD1. The clonotype comes from a woman in her sixties or seventies who had recovered from COVID-19. Sequencing input: PBMCs or T cells enriched from blood (not recorded which). The CDR3 sequence: CASSVGTVQETQYF. In nucleotides, the CDR3 is TGTGCCAGCAGCGTCGGGACAGTCCAAGAGACCCAGTACTTC.